This TCR beta chain was sequenced in a study of neurological immune-mediated disorders. MiXCR, run by TCRdb on the 5' RACE reads, gives a single entry per CDR3 protein. The profile shows fewer than 85,000 distinct CDR3 sequences, 3.5% to 5.5% of them singletons. This clonotype was recorded many times. The CDR3 consists of 16 residues. Trimming stripped 0 bases from V and 3 bases from J, with 16 bases between. Looked up from germline, CDR1 is SGHRS and CDR2 is YFSETQ. Time point: longitudinal time-point 3. This TCR was sampled from a woman aged 55-70 years with multiple sclerosis. The specimen was PBMCs. The rearrangement joins TRBV5-1 to TRBJ2-7; D perhaps matches TRBD1 (5 bases). Written as DNA, the CDR3 is TGCGCCAGCAGCTTGGCCCCGGCAGGGCCCCTCTACGAGCAGTACTTC. Its translation is CASSLAPAGPLYEQYF.